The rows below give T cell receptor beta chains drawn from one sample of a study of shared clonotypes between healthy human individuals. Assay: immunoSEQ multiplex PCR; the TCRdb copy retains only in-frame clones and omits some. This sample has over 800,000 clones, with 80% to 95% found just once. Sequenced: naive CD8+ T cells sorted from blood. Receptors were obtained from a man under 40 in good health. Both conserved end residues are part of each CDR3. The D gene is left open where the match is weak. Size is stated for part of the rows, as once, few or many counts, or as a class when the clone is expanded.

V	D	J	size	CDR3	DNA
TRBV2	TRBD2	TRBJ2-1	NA	CASTSPGLALYMNEQFF	TGTGCCAGCACCTCACCGGGACTAGCCCTCTATATGAATGAGCAGTTCTTC
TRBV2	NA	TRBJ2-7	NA	CASSEEVGSYEQYF	TGTGCCAGCAGTGAAGAAGTGGGGAGCTACGAGCAGTACTTC
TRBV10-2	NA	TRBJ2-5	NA	CASSENQGQETQYF	TGCGCCAGCAGTGAGAATCAGGGCCAAGAGACCCAGTACTTC
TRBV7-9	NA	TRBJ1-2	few	CASSFRQELYGYTF	TGTGCCAGCAGCTTCAGACAGGAGCTCTATGGCTACACCTTC
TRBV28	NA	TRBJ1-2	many	CASTPGTLHYGYTF	TGTGCCAGCACCCCAGGGACCCTACACTATGGCTACACCTTC
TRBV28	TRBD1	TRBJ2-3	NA	CASSWTGTGGYNTDTQYF	TGTGCCAGCAGTTGGACCGGGACAGGGGGCTACAATACAGATACGCAGTATTTT
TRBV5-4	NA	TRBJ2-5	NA	CASSLASAPGGMKTQYF	TGTGCCAGCAGCTTGGCCTCCGCACCTGGGGGAATGAAGACCCAGTACTTC
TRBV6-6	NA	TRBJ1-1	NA	CASSYLRIDTEAFF	TGTGCCAGCAGTTATTTGAGGATCGACACTGAAGCTTTCTTT
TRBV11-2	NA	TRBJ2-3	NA	CASSLVSGVGTDTQYF	TGTGCCAGCAGCTTAGTATCAGGGGTCGGCACAGATACGCAGTATTTT
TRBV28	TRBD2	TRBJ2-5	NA	CASSLSISVGGPETQYF	TGTGCCAGCAGTTTATCGATTTCTGTGGGAGGGCCCGAGACCCAGTACTTC
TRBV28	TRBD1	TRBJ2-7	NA	CASGDSSYEQYF	TGTGCCAGCGGGGACAGTTCCTACGAGCAGTACTTC
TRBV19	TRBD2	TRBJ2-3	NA	CASSIRTSGSTDTQYF	TGTGCCAGTAGTATTAGGACTAGCGGGAGCACAGATACGCAGTATTTT
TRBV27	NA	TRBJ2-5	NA	CASSRTEGQETQYF	TGTGCCAGCAGCCGGACCGAGGGACAAGAGACCCAGTACTTC
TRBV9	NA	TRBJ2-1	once	CASSAFGASVNEQFF	TGTGCCAGCAGCGCCTTCGGAGCTTCGGTCAATGAGCAGTTCTTC
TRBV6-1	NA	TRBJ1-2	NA	CASSEGPLYYGYTF	TGTGCCAGCAGTGAAGGACCGCTCTACTATGGCTACACCTTC
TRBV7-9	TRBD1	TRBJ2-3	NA	CASRFFRDRVTDTQYF	TGTGCCAGCAGGTTTTTTCGAGACAGGGTAACGGATACGCAGTATTTT
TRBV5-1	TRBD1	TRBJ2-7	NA	CASSLGQGVYEQYF	TGCGCCAGCAGCTTGGGACAGGGTGTGTACGAGCAGTACTTC
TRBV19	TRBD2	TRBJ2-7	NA	CASRAGVGTYYEQYF	TGTGCCAGTAGGGCGGGAGTTGGAACGTACTACGAGCAGTACTTC
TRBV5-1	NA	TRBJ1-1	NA	CASSWTVEAEAFF	TGCGCCAGCAGCTGGACAGTGGAGGCTGAAGCTTTCTTT
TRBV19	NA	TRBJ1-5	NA	CASSISLGKGQPQHF	TGTGCCAGTAGTATTAGTTTGGGCAAAGGACAGCCCCAGCATTTT
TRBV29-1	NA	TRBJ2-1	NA	CSVWTVTSSYNEQFF	TGCAGCGTTTGGACGGTAACCAGCTCCTACAATGAGCAGTTCTTC
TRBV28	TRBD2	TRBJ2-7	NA	CASSRRWTSGYYEQYF	TGTGCCAGCAGTCGCAGGTGGACTAGCGGATACTACGAGCAGTACTTC
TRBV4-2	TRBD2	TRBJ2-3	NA	CASSQNPGTSFTDTQYF	TGTGCCAGCAGCCAAAACCCCGGGACTAGCTTCACAGATACGCAGTATTTT
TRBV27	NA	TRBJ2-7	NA	CASSRGTKPYEQYF	TGTGCCAGCAGCCGGGGGACAAAACCCTACGAGCAGTACTTC
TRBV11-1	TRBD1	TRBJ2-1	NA	CASSPLDRVYEQFF	TGTGCCAGCAGCCCCTTAGACAGGGTATATGAGCAGTTCTTC
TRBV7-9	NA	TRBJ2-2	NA	CASSLKTRYRVANTGELFF	TGTGCCAGCAGCTTGAAGACCCGGTACAGGGTAGCGAACACCGGGGAGCTGTTTTTT
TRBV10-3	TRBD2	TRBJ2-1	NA	CAISDRSGSSYNEQFF	TGTGCCATCAGTGACCGAAGCGGGAGCTCCTACAATGAGCAGTTCTTC
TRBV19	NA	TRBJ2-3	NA	CASSIAARSTDTQYF	TGTGCCAGTAGTATAGCGGCAAGGAGCACAGATACGCAGTATTTT
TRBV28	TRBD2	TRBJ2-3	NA	CASSPFGEGRDTQYF	TGTGCCAGCAGTCCATTTGGGGAGGGACGAGATACGCAGTATTTT
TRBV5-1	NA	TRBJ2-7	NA	CASSYYGPAYEQYF	TGCGCCAGCAGCTACTACGGGCCAGCCTACGAGCAGTACTTC
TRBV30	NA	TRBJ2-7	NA	CAWSVGTLTYEQYF	TGTGCCTGGAGTGTCGGGACCTTGACCTACGAGCAGTACTTC
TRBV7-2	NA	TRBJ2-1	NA	CASSLSGTVAYNEQFF	TGTGCCAGCAGCTTATCCGGGACCGTCGCCTACAATGAGCAGTTCTTC
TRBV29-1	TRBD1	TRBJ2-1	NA	CSVDGTGGAYNEQFF	TGCAGCGTTGACGGGACAGGGGGAGCCTACAATGAGCAGTTCTTC
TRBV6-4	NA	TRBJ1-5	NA	CASSDTVGTQSVQPQHF	TGTGCCAGCAGTGACACCGTGGGTACCCAGTCGGTTCAGCCCCAGCATTTT
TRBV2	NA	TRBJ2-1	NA	CASSNPRSYNEQFF	TGTGCCAGCAGTAACCCACGGTCCTACAATGAGCAGTTCTTC
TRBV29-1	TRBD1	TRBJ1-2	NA	CSVIPPGGQSRFGYTF	TGCAGCGTTATCCCCCCGGGGGGACAGAGCCGGTTTGGCTACACCTTC
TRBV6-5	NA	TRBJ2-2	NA	CASSLTPSGELFF	TGTGCCAGCAGTTTGACTCCATCCGGGGAGCTGTTTTTT
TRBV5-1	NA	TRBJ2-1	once	CASSFGSPYNEQFF	TGCGCCAGCAGCTTCGGGAGTCCCTACAATGAGCAGTTCTTC
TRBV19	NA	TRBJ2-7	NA	CASRVRDNSYEQYF	TGTGCCAGTAGGGTTCGGGACAACTCCTACGAGCAGTACTTC
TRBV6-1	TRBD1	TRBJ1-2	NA	CASTEGAAANYGYTF	TGTGCCAGCACCGAGGGGGCGGCAGCTAACTATGGCTACACCTTC
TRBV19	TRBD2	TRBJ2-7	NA	CASSIDRDYYEQYF	TGTGCCAGTAGTATAGATCGGGACTACTACGAGCAGTACTTC
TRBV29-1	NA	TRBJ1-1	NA	CSVEDSQTNTEAFF	TGCAGCGTTGAAGATTCGCAGACGAACACTGAAGCTTTCTTT
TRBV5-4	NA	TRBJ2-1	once	CASSPGGNEQFF	TGTGCCAGCAGCCCTGGTGGGAATGAGCAGTTCTTC